These T cell receptor beta chains were read from a single sample in a study of regulatory T cells in long-lasting Graves disease. TCRdb processed the multiplex PCR reads anew with MiXCR; each CDR3 protein has one entry. The sample includes about 200,000 distinct CDR3 sequences, 18% of them seen just once. The sample was peripheral blood mononuclear cells (PBMCs), taken at new diagnosis, from a patient treated with antithyroid drugs. The receptors were gathered from a female donor with Graves disease. CDR3s include the opening cysteine and the closing phenylalanine or tryptophan. Each record gives: V gene, clone size, CDR3 length, D gene, J gene, CDR3 protein, CDR3 DNA. D genes are given only for firm matches. A clone size is listed for some rows: how often the clone was seen (once, few, many), or a class if it is expanded.

v_call: TRBV6-1; clone_size: .; cdr3_length: 15; d_call: TRBD2; j_call: TRBJ2-5; cdr3_aa: CASSILAGSQETQYF; cdr3_nt: TGTGCCAGCAGTATCTTAGCGGGATCCCAAGAGACCCAGTACTTC
v_call: TRBV3-1; clone_size: many; cdr3_length: 16; d_call: TRBD1; j_call: TRBJ2-1; cdr3_aa: CASSQDPGQGGYEQFF; cdr3_nt: TGTGCCAGCAGCCAAGATCCAGGACAGGGCGGCTATGAGCAGTTCTTC
v_call: TRBV7-2; clone_size: many; cdr3_length: 14; d_call: .; j_call: TRBJ1-5; cdr3_aa: CASSFAGLGQPQHF; cdr3_nt: TGTGCCAGCAGCTTCGCAGGGTTGGGTCAGCCCCAGCATTTT
v_call: TRBV6-1; clone_size: many; cdr3_length: 15; d_call: .; j_call: TRBJ1-1; cdr3_aa: CASSERSVRHTEAFF; cdr3_nt: TGTGCCAGCAGTGAAAGGTCAGTACGGCACACTGAAGCTTTCTTT
v_call: TRBV7-9; clone_size: many; cdr3_length: 11; d_call: .; j_call: TRBJ2-1; cdr3_aa: CASSRVDEQFF; cdr3_nt: TGTGCCAGCAGCAGGGTGGATGAGCAGTTCTTC
v_call: TRBV10-2; clone_size: many; cdr3_length: 16; d_call: .; j_call: TRBJ2-3; cdr3_aa: CASSESGPDSTDTQYF; cdr3_nt: TGCGCCAGCAGTGAGTCAGGACCCGACAGCACAGATACGCAGTATTTT
v_call: TRBV9; clone_size: .; cdr3_length: 15; d_call: TRBD2; j_call: TRBJ2-1; cdr3_aa: CASSVGGRVYNEQFF; cdr3_nt: TGTGCCAGCAGCGTAGGCGGGAGAGTGTACAATGAGCAGTTCTTC
v_call: TRBV12-3/TRBV12-4; clone_size: many; cdr3_length: 14; d_call: TRBD1; j_call: TRBJ2-7; cdr3_aa: CASSGGDRVYEQYF; cdr3_nt: TGTGCCAGCAGTGGGGGAGACAGGGTGTACGAGCAGTACTTC
v_call: TRBV12-3/TRBV12-4; clone_size: many; cdr3_length: 15; d_call: TRBD1; j_call: TRBJ1-4; cdr3_aa: CASSFLGQGHEKLFF; cdr3_nt: TGTGCCAGCAGTTTTTTAGGACAGGGTCACGAAAAACTGTTTTTT
v_call: TRBV2; clone_size: many; cdr3_length: 17; d_call: .; j_call: TRBJ2-4; cdr3_aa: CASSEAFALLAKNIQYF; cdr3_nt: TGTGCCAGCAGTGAAGCATTTGCCCTCTTAGCCAAAAACATTCAGTACTTC
v_call: TRBV19; clone_size: many; cdr3_length: 14; d_call: TRBD1; j_call: TRBJ1-1; cdr3_aa: CASTGTGRYTEAFF; cdr3_nt: TGTGCCAGTACAGGGACAGGGCGTTACACTGAAGCTTTCTTT
v_call: TRBV20-1; clone_size: many; cdr3_length: 13; d_call: TRBD2; j_call: TRBJ2-5; cdr3_aa: CSARREGRETQYF; cdr3_nt: TGCAGTGCTAGACGGGAGGGAAGAGAGACCCAGTACTTC
v_call: TRBV3-1; clone_size: .; cdr3_length: 12; d_call: .; j_call: TRBJ2-7; cdr3_aa: CASSQSTGAQHF; cdr3_nt: TGTGCCAGCAGCCAATCAACGGGGGCTCAGCACTTC
v_call: TRBV11-2; clone_size: many; cdr3_length: 13; d_call: .; j_call: TRBJ2-3; cdr3_aa: CASDPLAADTQYF; cdr3_nt: TGTGCCAGCGACCCCTTAGCAGCGGATACGCAGTATTTT
v_call: TRBV24-1; clone_size: .; cdr3_length: 14; d_call: .; j_call: TRBJ2-3; cdr3_aa: CATSAPGALDTQYF; cdr3_nt: TGTGCCACCAGTGCCCCGGGGGCGCTAGATACGCAGTATTTT
v_call: TRBV18; clone_size: many; cdr3_length: 15; d_call: TRBD1; j_call: TRBJ2-5; cdr3_aa: CASSEFGQGRETQYF; cdr3_nt: TGTGCCAGCTCAGAATTTGGACAGGGCCGGGAGACCCAGTACTTC
v_call: TRBV19; clone_size: many; cdr3_length: 15; d_call: TRBD1; j_call: TRBJ1-1; cdr3_aa: CASSAGQGTGTEAFF; cdr3_nt: TGTGCCAGTAGCGCTGGACAGGGGACGGGCACTGAAGCTTTCTTT
v_call: TRBV7-2; clone_size: many; cdr3_length: 12; d_call: .; j_call: TRBJ2-1; cdr3_aa: CASSLRVNEQFF; cdr3_nt: TGTGCCAGCAGCTTACGGGTTAATGAGCAGTTCTTC
v_call: TRBV11-2; clone_size: many; cdr3_length: 12; d_call: .; j_call: TRBJ2-5; cdr3_aa: CASSRGAETQYF; cdr3_nt: TGTGCCAGCAGCCGGGGCGCCGAGACCCAGTACTTC
v_call: TRBV10-1; clone_size: .; cdr3_length: 13; d_call: .; j_call: TRBJ2-7; cdr3_aa: CASSEGPTYEQYF; cdr3_nt: TGCGCCAGCAGTGAGGGGCCAACCTACGAGCAGTACTTC
v_call: TRBV20-1; clone_size: .; cdr3_length: 14; d_call: TRBD1; j_call: TRBJ2-2; cdr3_aa: CSATTRQGTEGLFF; cdr3_nt: TGCAGTGCTACCACTAGACAGGGCACTGAGGGGCTGTTTTTT
v_call: TRBV11-3; clone_size: few; cdr3_length: 14; d_call: .; j_call: TRBJ2-5; cdr3_aa: CASNALDEQETQYF; cdr3_nt: TGTGCCAGCAACGCCTTAGACGAACAAGAGACCCAGTACTTC
v_call: TRBV20-1; clone_size: many; cdr3_length: 15; d_call: .; j_call: TRBJ2-7; cdr3_aa: CSARTTLGTTYEQYF; cdr3_nt: TGCAGTGCTAGAACTACCCTCGGGACAACCTACGAGCAGTACTTC
v_call: TRBV20-1; clone_size: many; cdr3_length: 14; d_call: TRBD2; j_call: TRBJ2-1; cdr3_aa: CSAPGLAYSGEQFF; cdr3_nt: TGCAGTGCTCCGGGACTAGCATACTCTGGTGAGCAGTTCTTC
v_call: TRBV30; clone_size: many; cdr3_length: 14; d_call: TRBD1; j_call: TRBJ1-1; cdr3_aa: CATRQGSRTTEAFF; cdr3_nt: TGTGCCACGCGACAGGGAAGCAGGACCACTGAAGCTTTCTTT
v_call: TRBV24-1; clone_size: few; cdr3_length: 13; d_call: .; j_call: TRBJ1-2; cdr3_aa: CATSDTGNYGYTF; cdr3_nt: TGTGCCACCAGTGATACAGGGAACTATGGCTACACCTTC
v_call: TRBV28; clone_size: many; cdr3_length: 17; d_call: TRBD2; j_call: TRBJ2-5; cdr3_aa: CASSLDQREYRSETQYF; cdr3_nt: TGTGCCAGCAGTCTCGACCAGCGGGAGTATAGGAGCGAGACCCAGTACTTC
v_call: TRBV10-1; clone_size: many; cdr3_length: 14; d_call: .; j_call: TRBJ1-1; cdr3_aa: CASSDGGTDTEAFF; cdr3_nt: TGCGCCAGCAGTGATGGGGGTACGGACACTGAAGCTTTCTTT
v_call: TRBV4-2; clone_size: many; cdr3_length: 14; d_call: .; j_call: TRBJ1-2; cdr3_aa: CASSQDTGPYGYTF; cdr3_nt: TGTGCCAGCAGCCAAGATACCGGGCCCTATGGCTACACCTTC